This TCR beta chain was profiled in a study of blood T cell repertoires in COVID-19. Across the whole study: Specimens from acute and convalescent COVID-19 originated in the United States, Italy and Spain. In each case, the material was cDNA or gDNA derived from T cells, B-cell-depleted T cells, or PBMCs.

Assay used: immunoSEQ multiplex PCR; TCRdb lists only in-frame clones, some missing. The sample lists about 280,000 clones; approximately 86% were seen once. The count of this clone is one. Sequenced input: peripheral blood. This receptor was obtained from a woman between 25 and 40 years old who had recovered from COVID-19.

DNA for the CDR3: TGTGCCAGCCCCCCGGGACAGATAATCCTCTATGGCTACACCTTC. It is translated as CASPPGQIILYGYTF. The V call is TRBV6-6, the J call TRBJ1-2; 7 positions match TRBD1. V shed 8 bases and J 4 bases; nucleotides not matched to a gene: 13. Germline V gene lookup returns CDR1 MNHNY and CDR2 SVGAGI (reference sequence). This CDR3 comprises 15 residues.